These 2 T cell receptor beta chains originate from one sample sequenced in a study of cytomegalovirus exposure and HLA in healthy donors. Primers for the PCR totalled 60 Vbeta and 13 Jbeta. Sequenced by immunoSEQ multiplex PCR; TCRdb stores in-frame clones only, minus some. The repertoire holds roughly 170,000 clones, with around 84% as singletons. Sequencing was performed on PBMCs. These receptors were taken from a girl aged 2 to 10 in good health and CMV-seropositive.

The CDR3 DNA follows: TGTGCCAGCAGCCAGGGTCGGCACAGGGGGGGGGAAAAACTGTTTTTT. This translates into CASSQGRHRGGEKLFF. This chain links TRBV14 with TRBJ1-4; 8 bases are shared with TRBD1. The CDR3 is 16 amino acids. J gave up 8 bases and V 3 bases, and 11 bases lay outside the gene matches. CDR1 SGHDN and CDR2 FVKESK come from the germline V gene.

This chain connects TRBV27 to TRBJ1-1; the match to TRBD1 covers 8 bases. The germline V gene encodes CDR1 MNHEY and CDR2 SMNVEV (reference sequence). CDR3 length equals 17 residues. V was pared by 4 bases and J by 2 bases, with 12 bases of the junction left unmatched. CDR3: CASSWGRQGLLNTEAFF. For the CDR3, the DNA is TGTGCCAGCAGTTGGGGCCGACAGGGGCTATTAAACACTGAAGCTTTCTTT.